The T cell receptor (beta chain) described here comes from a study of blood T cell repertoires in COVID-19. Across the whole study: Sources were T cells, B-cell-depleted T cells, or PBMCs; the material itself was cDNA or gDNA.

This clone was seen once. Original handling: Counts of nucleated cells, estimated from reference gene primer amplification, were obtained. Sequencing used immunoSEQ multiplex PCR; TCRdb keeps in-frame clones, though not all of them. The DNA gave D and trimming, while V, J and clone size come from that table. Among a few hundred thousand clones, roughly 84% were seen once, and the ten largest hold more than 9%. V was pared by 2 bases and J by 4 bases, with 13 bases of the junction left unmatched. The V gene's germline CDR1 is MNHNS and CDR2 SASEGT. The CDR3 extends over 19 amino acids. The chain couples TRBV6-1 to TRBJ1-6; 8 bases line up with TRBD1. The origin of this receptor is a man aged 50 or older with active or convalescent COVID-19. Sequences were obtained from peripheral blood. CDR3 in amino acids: CASSELGQATPVYNSPLHF. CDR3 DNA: TGTGCCAGCAGTGAATTGGGACAGGCGACTCCTGTTTATAATTCACCCCTCCACTTT.